The entry below gives a single T cell receptor beta chain sequence along with its context. This record comes from a study of shared clonotypes between healthy human individuals. From germline, CDR1 is SGHDN and CDR2 FVKESK. This CDR3 comprises 16 residues. V shed 0 bases, J shed 3 bases, and the junction held 7 bases outside the gene matches. Profiling relied on immunoSEQ multiplex PCR, and the TCRdb table lists in-frame clones only, not all of them. The data show a few hundred thousand clones, with more than 95% seen just once and around 0.06% held by the top ten. The donor population consisted of healthy HIV-negative adults with no recent acute infections or vaccinations. Nashville, Tennessee was home to all donors, who were Caucasian adults.

V is TRBV14 and J is TRBJ2-7; TRBD2 aligns across 8 bases. Input material: naive CD4+ T cells sorted from blood. As to subset: CD45RA+ positively selected. The receptor comes from a young woman in good health. The CDR3 is CASSQEAGGRRYEQYF. The CDR3 DNA sequence: TGTGCCAGCAGCCAAGAAGCGGGCGGGAGGCGCTACGAGCAGTACTTC. The whole variable domain, remainder taken from reference TRBV14 and TRBJ2-7, is EAGVTQFPSHSVIEKGQTVTLRCDPISGHDNLYWYRRVMGKEIKFLLHFVKESKQDESGMPNNRFLAERTGGTYSTLKVQPAELEDSGVYFCASSQEAGGRRYEQYFGPGTRLTVT.